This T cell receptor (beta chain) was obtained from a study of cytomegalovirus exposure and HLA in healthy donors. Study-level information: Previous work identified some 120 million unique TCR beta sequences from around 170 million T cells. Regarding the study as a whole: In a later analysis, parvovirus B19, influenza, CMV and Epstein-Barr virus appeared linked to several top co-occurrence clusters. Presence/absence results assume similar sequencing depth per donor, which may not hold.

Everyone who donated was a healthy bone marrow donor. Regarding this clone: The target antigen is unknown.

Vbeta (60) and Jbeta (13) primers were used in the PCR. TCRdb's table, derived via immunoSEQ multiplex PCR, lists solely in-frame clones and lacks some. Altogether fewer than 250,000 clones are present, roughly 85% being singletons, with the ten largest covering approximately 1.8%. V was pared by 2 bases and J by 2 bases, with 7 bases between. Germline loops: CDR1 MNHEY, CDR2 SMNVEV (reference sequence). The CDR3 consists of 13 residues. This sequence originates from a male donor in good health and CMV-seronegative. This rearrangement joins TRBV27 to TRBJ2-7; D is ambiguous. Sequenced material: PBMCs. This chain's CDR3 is CASSLAGTYEQYF. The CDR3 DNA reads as TGTGCCAGCAGTTTAGCTGGCACCTACGAGCAGTACTTC.